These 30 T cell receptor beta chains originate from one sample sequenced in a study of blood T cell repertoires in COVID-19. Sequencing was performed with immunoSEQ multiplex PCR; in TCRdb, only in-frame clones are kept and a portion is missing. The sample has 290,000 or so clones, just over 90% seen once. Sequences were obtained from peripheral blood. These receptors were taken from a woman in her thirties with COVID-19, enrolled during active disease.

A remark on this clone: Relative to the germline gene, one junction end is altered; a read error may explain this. CDR3 nucleotides: TGTGCCAGCACCCAAACCGGGACTAGCGGGGGGCTTGAGCAGTTCTTC. Translating it yields CASTQTGTSGGLEQFF. V and J are TRBV4-2 and TRBJ2-1, with 15 bases fitting TRBD2. The CDR3 is 16 residues long. CDR1 and CDR2 (germline): LGHNA, YNFKEQ.

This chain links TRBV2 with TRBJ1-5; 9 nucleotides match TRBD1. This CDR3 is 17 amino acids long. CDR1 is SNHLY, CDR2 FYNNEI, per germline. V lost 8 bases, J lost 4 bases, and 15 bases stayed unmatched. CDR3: CASDGGMDRGLNQPQHF. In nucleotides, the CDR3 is TGTGCCAGCGATGGAGGAATGGACAGGGGCCTTAATCAGCCCCAGCATTTT.

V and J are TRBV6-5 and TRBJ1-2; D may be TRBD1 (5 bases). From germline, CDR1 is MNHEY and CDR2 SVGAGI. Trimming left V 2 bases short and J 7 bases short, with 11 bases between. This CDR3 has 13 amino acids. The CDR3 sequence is CASSYRGTGGYTF. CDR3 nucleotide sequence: TGTGCCAGCAGTTACCGGGGGACCGGTGGCTACACCTTC.

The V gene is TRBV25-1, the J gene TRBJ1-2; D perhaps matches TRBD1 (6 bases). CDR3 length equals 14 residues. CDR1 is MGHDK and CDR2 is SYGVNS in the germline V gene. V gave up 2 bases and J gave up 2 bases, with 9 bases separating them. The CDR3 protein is CASSEQGSNYGYTF. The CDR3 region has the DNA TGTGCCAGCAGTGAACAGGGGAGCAACTATGGCTACACCTTC.

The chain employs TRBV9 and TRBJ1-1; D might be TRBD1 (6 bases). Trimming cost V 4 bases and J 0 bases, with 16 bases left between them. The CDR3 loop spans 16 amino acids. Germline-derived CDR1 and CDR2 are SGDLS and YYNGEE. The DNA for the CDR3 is TGTGCCAGCAGCCCAACGGACAGCGTAGTGAACACTGAAGCTTTCTTT. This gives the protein CASSPTDSVVNTEAFF.

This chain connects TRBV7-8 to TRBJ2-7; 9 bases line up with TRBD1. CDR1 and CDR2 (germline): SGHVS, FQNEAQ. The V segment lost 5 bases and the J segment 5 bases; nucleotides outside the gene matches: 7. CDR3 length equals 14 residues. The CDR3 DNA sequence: TGTGCCAGCAGCCAGGGACAGGGAATCCACGAGCAGTACTTC. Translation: CASSQGQGIHEQYF.

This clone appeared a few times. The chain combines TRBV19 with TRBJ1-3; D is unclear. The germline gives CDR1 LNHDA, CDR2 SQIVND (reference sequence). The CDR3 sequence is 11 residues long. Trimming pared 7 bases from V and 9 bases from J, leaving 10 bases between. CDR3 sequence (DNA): TGTGCCAGTAAACAGCGGGCCACCATATATTTT. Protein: CASKQRATIYF.

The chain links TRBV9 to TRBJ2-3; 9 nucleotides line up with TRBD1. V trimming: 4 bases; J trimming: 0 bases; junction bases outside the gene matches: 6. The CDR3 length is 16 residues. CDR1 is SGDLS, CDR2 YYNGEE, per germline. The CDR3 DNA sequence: TGTGCCAGCAGCACCAGACAGGGGGGAAGCACAGATACGCAGTATTTT. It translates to CASSTRQGGSTDTQYF.

This CDR3 is CAISEQGATGELFF. CDR3 nucleotide sequence: TGTGCCATCAGTGAACAGGGGGCAACCGGGGAGCTGTTTTTT. The chain recombines TRBV10-3 with TRBJ2-2, with TRBD1 matching over 9 bases. V was pared by 3 bases and J by 5 bases, with 1 base of the junction left unmatched. The CDR3 is 14 residues long. Germline CDR1 and CDR2: ENHRY and SYGVKD.

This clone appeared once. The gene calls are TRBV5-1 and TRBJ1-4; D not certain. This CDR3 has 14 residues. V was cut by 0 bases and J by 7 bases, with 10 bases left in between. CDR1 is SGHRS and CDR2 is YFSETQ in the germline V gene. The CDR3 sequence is CASSLDEGGEKLFF. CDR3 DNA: TGCGCCAGCAGCTTGGACGAGGGAGGTGAAAAACTGTTTTTT.

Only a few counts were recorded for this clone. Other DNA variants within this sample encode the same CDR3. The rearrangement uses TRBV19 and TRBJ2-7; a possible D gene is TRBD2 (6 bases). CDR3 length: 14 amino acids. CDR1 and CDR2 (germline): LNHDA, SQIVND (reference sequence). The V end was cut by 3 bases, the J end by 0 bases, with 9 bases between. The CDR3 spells CASSIGGSSYEQYF. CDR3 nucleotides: TGTGCCAGTAGTATCGGGGGATCCTCCTACGAGCAGTACTTC.

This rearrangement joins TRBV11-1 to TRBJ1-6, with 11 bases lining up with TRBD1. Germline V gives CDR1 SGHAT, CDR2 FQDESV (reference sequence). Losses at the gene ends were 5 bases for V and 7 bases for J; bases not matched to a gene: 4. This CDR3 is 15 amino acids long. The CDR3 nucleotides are TGTGCCAGCAGCCTGGGGACAGGGGGAAATTCACCCCTCCACTTT. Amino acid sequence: CASSLGTGGNSPLHF.

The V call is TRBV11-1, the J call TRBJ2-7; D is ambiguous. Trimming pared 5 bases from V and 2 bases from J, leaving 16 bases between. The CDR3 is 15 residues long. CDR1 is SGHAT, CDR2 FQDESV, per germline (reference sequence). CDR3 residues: CASSLVGGTAYEQYF. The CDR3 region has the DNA TGTGCCAGCAGCCTAGTTGGCGGCACCGCCTACGAGCAGTACTTC.

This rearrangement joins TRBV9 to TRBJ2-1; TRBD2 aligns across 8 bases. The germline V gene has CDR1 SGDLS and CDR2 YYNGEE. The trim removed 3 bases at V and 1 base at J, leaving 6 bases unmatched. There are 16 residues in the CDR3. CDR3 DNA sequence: TGTGCCAGCAGCGAAACTAGCGGTGGATCCTACAATGAGCAGTTCTTC. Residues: CASSETSGGSYNEQFF.

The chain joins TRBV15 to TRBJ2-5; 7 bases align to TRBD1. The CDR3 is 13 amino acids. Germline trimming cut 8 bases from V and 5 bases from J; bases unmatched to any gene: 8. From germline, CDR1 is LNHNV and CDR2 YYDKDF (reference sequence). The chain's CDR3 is CATGLGQSETQYF. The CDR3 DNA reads TGTGCCACCGGATTGGGACAGAGCGAGACCCAGTACTTC.

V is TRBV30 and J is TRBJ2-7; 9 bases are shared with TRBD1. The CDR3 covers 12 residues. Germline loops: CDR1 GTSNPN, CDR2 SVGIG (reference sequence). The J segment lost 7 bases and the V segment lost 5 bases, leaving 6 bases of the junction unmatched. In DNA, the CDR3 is TGTGCCTGGCACAGGGGGCCTAGGGAGCAGTACTTC. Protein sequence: CAWHRGPREQYF.

The DNA for the CDR3 is TGTGCCAGCAGCCAAGTCGGGTCAGGGGTGTACGAGCAGTACTTC. Amino acids: CASSQVGSGVYEQYF. The chain uses TRBV14 and TRBJ2-7; D possibly corresponds to TRBD1 (6 bases). This CDR3 has 15 residues. Looked up from germline, CDR1 is SGHDN and CDR2 is FVKESK. With 1 base removed from V and 4 bases from J, the gap between germline ends came to 14 bases.

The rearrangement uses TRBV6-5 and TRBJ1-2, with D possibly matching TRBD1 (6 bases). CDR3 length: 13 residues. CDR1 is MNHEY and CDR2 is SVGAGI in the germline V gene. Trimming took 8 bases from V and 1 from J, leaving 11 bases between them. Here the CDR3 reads CASGDRRNYGYTF. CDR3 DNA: TGTGCCAGCGGCGACAGGCGTAACTATGGCTACACCTTC.

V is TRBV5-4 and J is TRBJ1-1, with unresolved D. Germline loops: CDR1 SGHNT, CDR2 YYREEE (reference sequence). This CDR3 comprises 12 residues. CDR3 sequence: CATEGGNTEAFF. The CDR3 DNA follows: TGTGCGACTGAGGGAGGGAACACTGAAGCTTTCTTT.

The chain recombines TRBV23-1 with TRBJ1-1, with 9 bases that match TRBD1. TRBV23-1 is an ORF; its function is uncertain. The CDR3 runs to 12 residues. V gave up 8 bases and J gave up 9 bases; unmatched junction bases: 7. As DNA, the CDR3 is TGCGCCAGCCGCCGGGACAGGGATAAAGCTTTCTTT. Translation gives CASRRDRDKAFF.

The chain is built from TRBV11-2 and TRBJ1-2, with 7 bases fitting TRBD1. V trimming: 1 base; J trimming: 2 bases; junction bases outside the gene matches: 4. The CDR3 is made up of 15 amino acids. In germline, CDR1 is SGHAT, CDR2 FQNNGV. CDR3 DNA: TGTGCCAGCAGCTTAGGGACAGGAGGCAACTATGGCTACACCTTC. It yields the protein CASSLGTGGNYGYTF.

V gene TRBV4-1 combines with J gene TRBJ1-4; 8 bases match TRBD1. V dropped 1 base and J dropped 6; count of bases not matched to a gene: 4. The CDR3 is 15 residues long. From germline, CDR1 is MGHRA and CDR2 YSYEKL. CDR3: CASSQVVDRDEKLFF. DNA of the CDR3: TGCGCCAGCAGCCAAGTGGTGGACAGGGATGAAAAACTGTTTTTT.

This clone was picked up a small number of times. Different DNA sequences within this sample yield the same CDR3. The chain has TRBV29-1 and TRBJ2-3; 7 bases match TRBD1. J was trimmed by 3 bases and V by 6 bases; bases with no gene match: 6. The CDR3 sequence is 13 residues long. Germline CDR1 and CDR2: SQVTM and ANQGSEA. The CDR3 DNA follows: TGCAGCGTCCGACAGGGTGGGACAGATACGCAGTATTTT. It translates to CSVRQGGTDTQYF.

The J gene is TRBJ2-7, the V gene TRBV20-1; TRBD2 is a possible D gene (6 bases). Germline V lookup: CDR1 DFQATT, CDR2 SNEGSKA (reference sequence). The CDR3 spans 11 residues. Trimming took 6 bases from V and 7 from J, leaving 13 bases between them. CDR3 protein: CSADLAREQYF. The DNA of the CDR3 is TGCAGTGCGGACCTAGCGCGGGAGCAGTACTTC.

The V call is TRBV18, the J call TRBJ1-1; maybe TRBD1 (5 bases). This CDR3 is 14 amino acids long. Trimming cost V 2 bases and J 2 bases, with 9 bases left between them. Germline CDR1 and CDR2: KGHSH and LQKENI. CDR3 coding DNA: TGTGCCAGCTCACCAATCAGGGATAACACTGAAGCTTTCTTT. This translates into CASSPIRDNTEAFF.

CDR3 region: CATTGTGATGELFF. DNA of the CDR3: TGTGCCACCACCGGGACAGGGGCCACCGGGGAGCTGTTTTTT. The chain carries TRBV24-1 and TRBJ2-2; 10 bases are a match to TRBD1. The CDR3 runs to 14 residues. Trimming took 8 bases from V and 4 from J; bases not matched to a gene: 3. Germline CDR1 reads KGHDR; CDR2 reads SFDVKD.

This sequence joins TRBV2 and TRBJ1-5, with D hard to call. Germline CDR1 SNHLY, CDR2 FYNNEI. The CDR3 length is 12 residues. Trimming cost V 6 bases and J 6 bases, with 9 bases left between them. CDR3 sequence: CASRSGVQPQHF. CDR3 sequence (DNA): TGTGCCAGCAGGTCTGGAGTTCAGCCCCAGCATTTT.

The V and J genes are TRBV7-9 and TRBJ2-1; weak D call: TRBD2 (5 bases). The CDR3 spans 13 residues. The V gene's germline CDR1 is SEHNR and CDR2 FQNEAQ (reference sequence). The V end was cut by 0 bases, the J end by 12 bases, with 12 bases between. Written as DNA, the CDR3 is TGTGCCAGCAGCTTAGCCCCTAGCAACGGGCAGTTCTTC. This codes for CASSLAPSNGQFF.

This CDR3 reads CAIRVPNQPQHF. In DNA, the CDR3 is TGTGCCATCCGGGTGCCCAATCAGCCCCAGCATTTT. The chain recombines TRBV28 with TRBJ1-5, with D unresolved. CDR1 and CDR2 (germline): MDHEN, SYDVKM. This CDR3 is 12 amino acids long. Trimming cost V 10 bases and J 3 bases, with 10 bases left between them.

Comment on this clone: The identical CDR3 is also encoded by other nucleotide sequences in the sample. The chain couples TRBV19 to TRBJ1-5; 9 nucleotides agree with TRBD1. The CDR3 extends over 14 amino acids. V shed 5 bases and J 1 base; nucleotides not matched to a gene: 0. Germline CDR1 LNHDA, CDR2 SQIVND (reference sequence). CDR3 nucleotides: TGTGCCAGTAGTGGACAGGGGAGCAATCAGCCCCAGCATTTT. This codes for CASSGQGSNQPQHF.